Presented here are 8 T cell receptor beta chains from one specimen sequenced in a study of shared clonotypes between healthy human individuals (dated by TCRdb to between 2020 and 2021). Library preparation employed the immunoSEQ multiplex PCR assay. TCRdb took over this immuneACCESS table, retaining in-frame rearrangements with V and J assigned. Such tables are incomplete; in checked studies, under half of the missing clones stem from an unresolved V gene, and the remainder is unexplained. This sample has 1.5 million to 2.5 million clones in its table, and just under 95% of those were observed once. The ten largest account for around 1% of the sample. CD8 naive samples were CD45RO-negative cells positively selected for CCR7, giving a CD45RA+CCR7+ population that excluded TemRA cells. What was sequenced was naive CD8+ T cells sorted from blood. The sample's cell subset or site label is to be understood as: CD45RA+CCR7+. These receptors were obtained from a man aged 18 to 35 in good health.

The rearrangement joins TRBV5-1 to TRBJ1-3, with TRBD1 matching 8 bases. Germline values: CDR1 SGHRS, CDR2 YFSETQ. The V segment lost 3 bases and the J segment 2 bases; nucleotides outside the gene matches: 7. This CDR3 has 16 residues. The CDR3 DNA follows: TGCGCCAGCAGCTCGGACAGGGAGGGAACTGGAAACACCATATATTTT. Its translation is CASSSDREGTGNTIYF.

The CDR3 nucleotides are TGTGCCAGCAGTTTTAACGCAGGGGACACTGAAGCTTTCTTT. It encodes CASSFNAGDTEAFF. The J gene is TRBJ1-1, the V gene TRBV27, with a tentative D call TRBD1 (6 bases). This CDR3 comprises 14 residues. CDR1 is MNHEY and CDR2 is SMNVEV in the germline V gene (reference sequence). The V gene lost 3 bases and the J gene lost 3 bases, with 11 bases spanning the gap.

With regard to this clone: Being one base from a much bigger clone, this may be a read error. Additional DNA sequences in this sample encode the identical CDR3. J is TRBJ2-7 and V is TRBV5-4; 13 nucleotides match TRBD2. The ends lost 4 bases at V and 2 bases at J; junction bases unmatched: 3. Germline V gene sequence: CDR1 SGHNT, CDR2 YYREEE (reference sequence). The CDR3 spans 15 residues. In nucleotides, the CDR3 is TGTGCCAGCAGCCCGGGGACTAGCGGGACCTACGAGCAGTACTTC. Translated, it gives CASSPGTSGTYEQYF.

J is TRBJ2-5 and V is TRBV28; the match to TRBD1 covers 7 bases. This CDR3 region has 16 residues. Losses at the gene ends were 3 bases for V and 3 bases for J; bases not matched to a gene: 10. CDR1 and CDR2 (germline): MDHEN, SYDVKM. CDR3 bases: TGTGCCAGCAGTTTTGAAGACAGGGAAAGGGAAGAGACCCAGTACTTC. This codes for CASSFEDREREETQYF.

The chain combines TRBV5-4 with TRBJ2-3, with 9 bases lining up with TRBD1. CDR1 is SGHNT and CDR2 is YYREEE in the germline V gene (reference sequence). The ends lost 4 bases at V and 3 bases at J; junction bases unmatched: 9. This CDR3 region has 16 residues. In DNA, the CDR3 is TGTGCCAGCAGCACCTGGGACAGGGCGGTAACAGATACGCAGTATTTT. Translated, it gives CASSTWDRAVTDTQYF.

This rearrangement joins TRBV7-9 to TRBJ1-2, with D possibly TRBD1 on 5 matching bases. V was clipped by 6 bases and J by 6 bases, with 14 bases between them. Germline lookup yields CDR1 SEHNR and CDR2 FQNEAQ (reference sequence). This CDR3 comprises 13 residues. The chain's CDR3 is CASSYGGGNGYTF. The CDR3 DNA follows: TGTGCCAGCAGTTACGGGGGTGGGAATGGCTACACCTTC.

The chain combines TRBV7-8 with TRBJ2-7, with a tentative D call TRBD1 (6 bases). The CDR3 consists of 15 residues. V lost 0 bases and J lost 3, with 12 bases in between. From germline, CDR1 is SGHVS and CDR2 FQNEAQ. This CDR3 is CASSLADRPYYEQYF. The DNA for the CDR3 is TGTGCCAGCAGCTTAGCAGACAGGCCATACTACGAGCAGTACTTC.

The V and J genes are TRBV14 and TRBJ1-1; D call uncertain. The CDR3 is 13 residues long. Germline V gives CDR1 SGHDN, CDR2 FVKESK. Trimming cost V 0 bases and J 5 bases, with 7 bases left between them. The CDR3 sequence: CASSQDLGTEAFF. CDR3 nucleotide sequence: TGTGCCAGCAGCCAAGATCTGGGGACTGAAGCTTTCTTT.